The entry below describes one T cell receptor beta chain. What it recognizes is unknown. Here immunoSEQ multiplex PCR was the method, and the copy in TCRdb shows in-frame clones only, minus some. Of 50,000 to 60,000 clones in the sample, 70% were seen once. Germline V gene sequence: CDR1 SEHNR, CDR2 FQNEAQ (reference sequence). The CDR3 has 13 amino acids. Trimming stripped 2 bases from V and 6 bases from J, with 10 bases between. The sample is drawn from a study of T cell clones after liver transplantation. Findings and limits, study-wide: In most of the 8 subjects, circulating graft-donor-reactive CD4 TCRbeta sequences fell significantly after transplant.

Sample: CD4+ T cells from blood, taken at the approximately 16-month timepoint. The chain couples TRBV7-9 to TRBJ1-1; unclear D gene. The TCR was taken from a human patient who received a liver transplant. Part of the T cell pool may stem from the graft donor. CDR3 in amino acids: CASSLWGEPEAFF. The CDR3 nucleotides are TGTGCCAGCAGCTTATGGGGAGAGCCTGAAGCTTTCTTT.